This is a list of T cell receptor beta chains from one sample in a study of T cell repertoires in cytomegalovirus infection. MiXCR was run by TCRdb on the reads, yielding one entry per CDR3 protein. Among fewer than 1,000,000 distinct CDR3 sequences, approximately 30% were seen once, and the ten largest hold 10% to 15%. Their antigens are not known. The material sequenced was cultured CD8+ T cells from PBMCs, taken from culture after CMV antigen stimulation. All receptors derive from a human donor in good health (CMV status not recorded). Some clones in this sample may be carry-over from other donors' samples. CDR3s include the opening cysteine and the closing phenylalanine or tryptophan. The D gene is left open where the match is weak. Size is omitted from some rows. Given values are once, few, many or a class for expanded clones.

TRBD2,TRBV7-2,TRBJ2-1,many,CASSLLAGSSYNEQFF,TGTGCCAGCAGCTTATTAGCGGGTAGCTCCTACAATGAGCAGTTCTTC
TRBD1,TRBV12-3/TRBV12-4,TRBJ2-6,-,CASSFLTGSSGANVLTF,TGTGCCAGCAGTTTCCTGACAGGGAGCTCTGGGGCCAACGTCCTGACTTTC
-,TRBV24-1,TRBJ2-2,-,CATSDSRVGVGTGELFF,TGTGCCACCAGTGACTCCCGGGTAGGAGTGGGCACCGGGGAGCTGTTTTTT
TRBD1,TRBV20-1,TRBJ2-6,-,CSARLHGQGSGANVLTF,TGCAGTGCTAGACTTCATGGACAGGGGTCTGGGGCCAACGTCCTGACTTTC
TRBD2,TRBV7-6,TRBJ2-1,many,CASSSSGVANEQFF,TGTGCCAGCAGCTCTAGCGGGGTGGCGAATGAGCAGTTCTTC
TRBD1,TRBV27,TRBJ2-7,many,CASSPGTGFYEQYF,TGTGCCAGCAGCCCCGGGACAGGGTTTTACGAGCAGTACTTC
-,TRBV12-3/TRBV12-4,TRBJ1-2,many,CASSRRPIFRGTNYGYTF,TGTGCCAGCAGTCGCCGCCCCATATTTAGGGGCACCAACTATGGCTACACCTTC
-,TRBV12-3/TRBV12-4,TRBJ2-1,few,CASTTSQLNEQFF,TGTGCCAGCACCACCTCTCAGCTCAATGAGCAGTTCTTC
TRBD1,TRBV7-9,TRBJ1-2,few,CASSLRGRISGYTF,TGTGCCAGCAGCTTAAGGGGGCGCATAAGTGGCTACACCTTC
TRBD1,TRBV6-5,TRBJ2-2,few,CASHWAGGTGELFF,TGTGCCAGTCATTGGGCAGGGGGTACCGGGGAGCTGTTTTTT
-,TRBV6-1,TRBJ2-2,few,CASSLTGGWWTGELFF,TGTGCCAGCAGTTTGACCGGGGGCTGGTGGACCGGGGAGCTGTTTTTT
-,TRBV7-3,TRBJ2-2,-,CANSLFPTWGSRQGPENTGELFF,TGTGCCAACAGCTTATTCCCGACATGGGGGTCCCGTCAGGGGCCTGAGAACACCGGGGAGCTGTTTTTT
-,TRBV10-3,TRBJ1-2,-,CAIRVSFPGTVYGYTF,TGTGCCATCAGAGTCAGTTTCCCAGGGACCGTTTATGGCTACACCTTC
TRBD2,TRBV7-6,TRBJ2-5,-,CASSLVGGGPGETQYF,TGTGCCAGCAGCTTAGTTGGCGGGGGGCCGGGGGAGACCCAGTACTTC
-,TRBV7-2,TRBJ2-3,many,CASSLEATGYTDTQYF,TGTGCCAGCAGCTTAGAGGCCACAGGGTACACAGATACGCAGTATTTT
TRBD1,TRBV6-5,TRBJ1-6,few,CASSYSQGIFYNSPLHF,TGTGCCAGCAGTTATTCACAGGGGATTTTCTATAATTCACCCCTCCACTTT
TRBD1,TRBV20-1,TRBJ2-7,few,CSARDFQGVTYEQYF,TGCAGTGCTAGAGATTTCCAGGGGGTAACCTACGAGCAGTACTTC
TRBD1,TRBV19,TRBJ1-5,-,CASSTTGTDDQPQHF,TGTGCCAGTAGTACCACCGGGACAGACGATCAGCCCCAGCATTTT
TRBD1,TRBV5-1,TRBJ1-1,-,CASRGTGAPTWEAFF,TGCGCCAGCAGGGGGACAGGGGCCCCTACATGGGAAGCTTTCTTT
TRBD1,TRBV20-1,TRBJ1-1,few,CSAGIGTGGLLAFF,TGCAGTGCTGGAATCGGGACAGGGGGCCTATTGGCTTTCTTT
TRBD1,TRBV20-1,TRBJ2-3,-,CSARDPEGAGTDTQYF,TGCAGTGCTAGAGATCCTGAGGGGGCCGGGACAGATACGCAGTATTTC
-,TRBV11-2,TRBJ2-3,-,CASSTGPDTQYF,TGTGCCAGCAGCACAGGACCAGATACGCAGTATTTT
-,TRBV29-1,TRBJ1-1,-,CSVEDRAAWTEAFF,TGCAGCGTTGAAGATAGGGCAGCATGGACTGAAGCTTTCTTT
-,TRBV5-4,TRBJ1-2,-,CASSSHWERIRGYTF,TGTGCCAGCAGCTCCCATTGGGAGCGAATTCGTGGCTACACCTTC
-,TRBV13,TRBJ1-6,-,CASSLLSGNSPLHF,TGTGCCAGCAGCTTATTGTCCGGGAATTCACCCCTCCACTTT
TRBD1,TRBV4-1,TRBJ2-1,-,CASSQVSGTELSYNEQFF,TGCGCCAGCAGCCAAGTAAGTGGGACAGAGCTCTCCTACAATGAGCAGTTCTTC
-,TRBV7-2,TRBJ1-5,many,CASSSSDRLNQPQHF,TGTGCCAGCAGCTCGTCAGACAGGTTAAATCAGCCCCAGCATTTT
TRBD1,TRBV2,TRBJ1-2,few,CASSEGQGESYGYTF,TGTGCCAGCAGTGAAGGGCAGGGGGAATCCTATGGCTACACCTTC
TRBD1,TRBV27,TRBJ1-1,-,CASSFQQGAEAFF,TGTGCCAGCAGTTTCCAACAGGGGGCTGAAGCTTTCTTT
-,TRBV7-6,TRBJ2-3,few,CASSLGGFGDTQYF,TGTGCCAGCAGCTTAGGGGGGTTCGGAGATACGCAGTATTTT
-,TRBV7-9,TRBJ1-1,many,CASSARVDPGNTEAFF,TGTGCCAGCAGCGCCCGGGTTGATCCGGGGAACACTGAAGCTTTCTTT
-,TRBV6-2/TRBV6-3,TRBJ1-1,many,CASSYPPEGNTEAFF,TGTGCCAGCAGTTACCCACCTGAGGGGAACACTGAAGCTTTCTTT
-,TRBV27,TRBJ2-1,few,CASSINRGGNEQFF,TGTGCCAGCAGTATCAACAGGGGAGGGAATGAGCAGTTCTTC
-,TRBV6-6,TRBJ1-2,-,CASSSPRGHDYGYTF,TGTGCCAGCAGTTCCCCTCGGGGACATGACTATGGCTACACCTTC
TRBD2,TRBV12-5,TRBJ2-1,-,CASGLVRGSGEPSSYNEQFF,TGTGCTAGTGGTTTGGTAAGAGGTAGCGGGGAACCGAGCTCCTACAATGAGCAGTTCTTC
-,TRBV2,TRBJ1-3,-,CASIYEGRNTIYF,TGTGCCAGCATCTACGAGGGGAGGAACACCATATATTTT
TRBD2,TRBV7-8,TRBJ2-7,few,CASSPNSGGVHEQYF,TGTGCCAGCAGTCCTAATAGCGGGGGGGTTCACGAGCAGTACTTC
TRBD2,TRBV29-1,TRBJ2-1,few,CSVDPGLGGYNEQFF,TGCAGCGTGGACCCGGGACTAGGAGGGTACAATGAGCAGTTCTTC
-,TRBV12-3/TRBV12-4,TRBJ1-5,-,CASSPSVFSNQPQHF,TGTGCCAGCAGTCCGTCGGTATTTAGCAATCAGCCCCAGCATTTT
TRBD2,TRBV20-1,TRBJ2-3,-,CSARLAGGTDTQYF,TGCAGTGCTCGCCTAGCGGGAGGCACAGATACGCAGTATTTT
-,TRBV7-6,TRBJ2-3,-,CASSPKWGPDTQYF,TGTGCCAGCAGCCCCAAGTGGGGCCCAGATACGCAGTATTTT
TRBD2,TRBV7-9,TRBJ2-5,-,CASSRLAVQETQYF,TGTGCCAGCAGCCGACTAGCGGTGCAAGAGACCCAGTACTTC
-,TRBV7-9,TRBJ2-1,few,CASRESGNEQFF,TGTGCCAGCAGAGAATCGGGGAATGAGCAGTTCTTC
-,TRBV11-2,TRBJ2-1,few,CASSLAGRTYNEQFF,TGTGCCAGCAGCTTAGCGGGCAGGACCTACAATGAGCAGTTCTTC
TRBD1,TRBV12-3/TRBV12-4,TRBJ2-7,many,CASSPGLTGGTYEQYF,TGTGCCAGCAGTCCCGGCTTGACAGGGGGAACCTACGAGCAGTACTTC
TRBD2,TRBV7-6,TRBJ2-1,many,CASSFVAGVSSYNEQFF,TGTGCCAGCAGCTTCGTAGCGGGGGTTAGCTCCTACAATGAGCAGTTCTTC